This is a list of T cell receptor beta chains from one sample in a study of high-grade serous ovarian cancer treatment subgroups. Some clones are missing from TCRdb's copy, which holds only in-frame ones; the method was immunoSEQ multiplex PCR. The sample includes under 3,500 clones, roughly 72% of them seen just once. The specimen was tumor tissue. All receptors come from a human donor with high-grade serous ovarian cancer. The CDR3 runs from the conserved cysteine through the conserved F or W. Each record gives: V gene, J gene, clone size, D gene, CDR3 protein, CDR3 DNA. D genes are given only for firm matches. Clone size, where shown, is once, few, many, or a class for clones that have expanded.

>TRBV7-9|TRBJ2-1|-|-
CASSSNLGRNEQFF
TGTGCCAGCAGCTCGAACCTAGGCCGGAATGAGCAGTTCTTC
>TRBV19|TRBJ1-5|once|TRBD1
CASAGGAGSNQPQHF
TGTGCCAGCGCAGGGGGCGCTGGTTCCAATCAGCCCCAGCATTTT
>TRBV6-6|TRBJ1-1|-|-
CASSYRPSAEAFF
TGTGCCAGCAGTTACCGGCCTTCGGCCGAAGCTTTCTTT
>TRBV11-2|TRBJ1-2|-|-
CASSLDVKSGYTF
TGTGCCAGCAGCTTAGATGTGAAGTCTGGCTACACCTTC
>TRBV15|TRBJ2-7|-|TRBD1
CATSREGQTTPYF
TGTGCCACCAGCAGAGAGGGACAGACTACGCCGTACTTC
>TRBV7-9|TRBJ1-1|-|-
CASSTRPGAAFF
TGTGCCAGCAGCACCCGACCAGGGGCGGCTTTCTTT
>TRBV9|TRBJ1-1|few|-
CASSEHRTNTEAFF
TGTGCCAGCAGCGAGCACCGGACGAACACTGAAGCTTTCTTT
>TRBV5-8|TRBJ2-3|-|TRBD2
CASSLAGTSARDTQYF
TGTGCCAGCAGCTTGGCCGGGACTAGCGCCAGAGATACGCAGTATTTT
>TRBV25-1|TRBJ2-7|-|-
CASGEWGQYF
TGTGCCAGCGGGGAGTGGGGGCAGTACTTC
>TRBV2|TRBJ2-5|-|-
CASKLGREKSQETQYF
TGTGCCAGCAAACTAGGAAGGGAGAAGTCCCAAGAGACCCAGTACTTC
>TRBV30|TRBJ1-4|-|TRBD1
CAWSVNGLGQGVEKLFF
TGTGCCTGGAGTGTAAACGGGCTGGGACAGGGCGTTGAAAAACTGTTTTTT
>TRBV18|TRBJ1-1|-|-
CASSPLPGTNTEAFF
TGTGCCAGCTCACCATTGCCGGGGACGAACACTGAAGCTTTCTTT
>TRBV25-1|TRBJ2-6|-|-
CASSSAGANVLTF
TGTGCCAGCAGTTCAGCTGGGGCCAACGTCCTGACTTTC
>TRBV4-3|TRBJ1-2|-|-
CASSQDRESNYGYTF
TGCGCCAGCAGCCAAGACAGGGAATCTAACTATGGCTACACCTTC
>TRBV25-1|TRBJ2-2|once|-
CASSEIQGTWTGELFF
TGTGCCAGCAGTGAAATTCAGGGAACATGGACCGGGGAGCTGTTTTTT
>TRBV12-5|TRBJ1-4|-|TRBD1
CASGLSEGAQEKLFF
TGTGCTAGTGGTTTGTCAGAGGGGGCCCAGGAAAAACTGTTTTTT
>TRBV7-2|TRBJ1-1|-|-
CASSPTGSLEAFF
TGTGCCAGCAGCCCCACAGGTTCCCTTGAAGCTTTCTTT
>TRBV6-5|TRBJ2-6|few|-
CASFRAGANVLTF
TGTGCCAGCTTCAGGGCTGGGGCCAACGTCCTGACTTTC
>TRBV6-6|TRBJ1-6|few|-
CASSSPENSPLHF
TGTGCCAGCAGTTCCCCGGAAAATTCACCCCTCCACTTT
>TRBV28|TRBJ2-5|-|-
CASSAPDGQETQYF
TGTGCCAGCAGTGCCCCGGACGGACAAGAGACCCAGTACTTC
>TRBV9|TRBJ2-2|once|-
CASSVDYPTGELFF
TGTGCCAGCAGCGTAGACTACCCCACCGGGGAGCTGTTTTTT
>TRBV7-9|TRBJ2-5|-|TRBD1
CASSWDSQTQYF
TGTGCCAGCAGCTGGGACAGTCAGACCCAGTACTTC
>TRBV7-2|TRBJ2-1|few|TRBD2
CASSLGGLAAYNEQFF
TGTGCCAGCAGCTTAGGAGGTCTAGCGGCATACAATGAGCAGTTCTTC
>TRBV28|TRBJ1-2|-|-
CASSTLTETNYGYTF
TGTGCCAGCAGTACTCTGACAGAAACTAACTATGGCTACACCTTC
>TRBV4-2|TRBJ1-5|-|TRBD1
CASSYSGTVVQPQHF
TGTGCCAGCAGCTATTCGGGGACAGTGGTTCAGCCCCAGCATTTT
>TRBV5-1|TRBJ1-4|-|-
CASSLVLRDGNEKLFF
TGCGCCAGCAGCTTGGTGCTTCGGGACGGGAATGAAAAACTGTTTTTT
>TRBV6-1|TRBJ1-2|-|TRBD1
CASSPLGTGYGYTF
TGTGCCAGCAGTCCTTTGGGGACAGGGTATGGCTACACCTTC
>TRBV7-3|TRBJ2-3|-|TRBD2
CASSLSGGADTQYF
TGTGCCAGCAGCTTATCGGGGGGTGCCGATACGCAGTATTTT
>TRBV12-5|TRBJ1-6|-|TRBD1
CASGYGQVDSPLHF
TGTGCTAGTGGCTACGGACAGGTAGATTCACCCCTCCACTTT
>TRBV19|TRBJ1-2|once|-
CASREILGGYTF
TGTGCCAGTAGGGAGATTTTGGGCGGCTACACCTTC
>TRBV9|TRBJ1-2|once|-
CASSVEGHINYGYTF
TGTGCCAGCAGCGTAGAAGGACACATTAACTATGGCTACACCTTC
>TRBV7-9|TRBJ2-7|-|TRBD2
CASSFSSGGAGLEQYF
TGTGCCAGCAGCTTCAGTAGCGGGGGGGCTGGTCTCGAGCAGTACTTC
>TRBV11-2|TRBJ1-2|few|TRBD1
CASSLGTGDGYTF
TGTGCCAGCAGCTTAGGGACAGGGGATGGCTACACCTTC
>TRBV28|TRBJ2-5|-|-
CASAASTGEVETQYF
TGTGCCAGCGCGGCGTCTACGGGGGAAGTAGAGACCCAGTACTTC
>TRBV2|TRBJ2-1|-|-
CASSPGTLSYNEQFF
TGTGCCAGCAGCCCCGGGACCCTCTCCTACAATGAGCAGTTCTTC
>TRBV9|TRBJ1-3|-|TRBD1
CASSAQGVTGNTIYF
TGTGCCAGCAGCGCCCAGGGGGTGACTGGAAACACCATATATTTT
>TRBV7-2|TRBJ2-2|-|-
CASSLVRGTGELFF
TGTGCCAGCAGCTTAGTCAGGGGCACCGGGGAGCTGTTTTTT
>TRBV6-6|TRBJ1-1|-|-
CASSYSAGTGTEAFF
TGTGCCAGCAGTTACTCCGCGGGGACGGGCACTGAAGCTTTCTTT
>TRBV4-3|TRBJ1-6|few|TRBD1
CASSQDRNSPLHF
TGCGCCAGCAGCCAGGACAGGAATTCACCCCTCCACTTT
>TRBV19|TRBJ2-7|once|TRBD2
CASSTFTGGSSYEQYF
TGTGCCAGTAGTACTTTTACGGGGGGGAGCTCCTACGAGCAGTACTTC
>TRBV4-1|TRBJ1-4|-|TRBD1
CASSFLRGIGPGQGNEKLFF
TGCGCCAGCAGCTTTCTTCGGGGCATAGGCCCGGGACAGGGTAATGAAAAACTGTTTTTT
>TRBV5-1|TRBJ1-2|-|-
CASSPRQSVRGYTF
TGCGCCAGCAGCCCTAGACAGTCCGTTCGTGGCTACACCTTC
>TRBV9|TRBJ1-1|-|-
CASSPRGGRMNTEAFF
TGTGCCAGCAGCCCCCGGGGGGGCCGGATGAACACTGAAGCTTTCTTT
>TRBV4-2|TRBJ1-2|-|-
CASSREGIAGYTF
TGTGCCAGCAGCAGGGAGGGGATCGCTGGCTACACCTTC
>TRBV4-3|TRBJ2-5|-|-
CASSQEAGRETQYF
TGCGCCAGCAGCCAAGAAGCAGGGCGAGAGACCCAGTACTTC